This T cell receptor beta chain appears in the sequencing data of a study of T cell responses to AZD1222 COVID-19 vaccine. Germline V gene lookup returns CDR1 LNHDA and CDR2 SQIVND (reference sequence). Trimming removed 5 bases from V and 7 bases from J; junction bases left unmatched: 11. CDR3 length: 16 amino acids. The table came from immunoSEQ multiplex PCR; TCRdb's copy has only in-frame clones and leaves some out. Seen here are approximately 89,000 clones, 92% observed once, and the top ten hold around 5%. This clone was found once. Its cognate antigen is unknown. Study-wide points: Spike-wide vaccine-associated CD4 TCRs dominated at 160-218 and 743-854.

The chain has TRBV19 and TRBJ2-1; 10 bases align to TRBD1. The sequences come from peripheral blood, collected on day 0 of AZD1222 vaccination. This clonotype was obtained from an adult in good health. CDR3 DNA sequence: TGTGCCAGTAGTTATATTTGGGGACAGGGGTGGAATGAGCAGTTCTTC. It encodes CASSYIWGQGWNEQFF.